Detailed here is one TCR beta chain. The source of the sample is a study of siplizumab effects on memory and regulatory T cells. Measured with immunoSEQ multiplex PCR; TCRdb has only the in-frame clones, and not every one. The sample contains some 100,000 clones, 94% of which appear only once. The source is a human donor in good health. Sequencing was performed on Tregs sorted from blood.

The CDR3 spells CTSSHVDTPVNSYNEQFF. Here the CDR3 DNA reads TGCACCAGCAGCCATGTTGACACCCCAGTGAACTCCTACAATGAGCAGTTCTTC. The chain employs TRBV1 and TRBJ2-1; TRBD1, the table's D call, lacks a check against the DNA. TRBV1 is reported as a pseudogene. The CDR3 is 18 residues long.